This T cell receptor (beta chain) was identified in a study of CD8 T cells in ankylosing spondylitis. Regarding the study as a whole: Reported data indicate significant enrichment of disease-linked clones within matched ankylosing spondylitis synovial fluid. Typical of ankylosing spondylitis blood, it appeared, was a TCR beta motif of under 10 highly homologous variants.

In making TCR beta libraries, quantitative 5'-RACE with molecular barcodes was used. TCRdb reanalysed the 5' RACE reads using MiXCR and keeps one entry per CDR3 protein. The data hold roughly 700,000 distinct CDR3 sequences, with 15% to 20% observed a single time. On this clonotype itself: The antigen remains unidentified.

The CDR3 contains 15 residues. J gave up 3 bases and V 2 bases, and 6 bases lay outside the gene matches. CDR1 and CDR2 (germline): MGHRA, YSYEKL. The origin of this receptor is a male donor with ankylosing spondylitis. Sequencing input: blood, either unsorted or a sorted T cell fraction (not recorded which). The gene calls are TRBV4-1 and TRBJ2-7; 8 positions agree with TRBD1. CDR3 coding DNA: TGCGCCAGCAGCCAAACTTGGACAGGGAACTACGAGCAGTACTTC. Its protein product is CASSQTWTGNYEQYF.